The TCR beta chain described here comes from a study of blood T cell repertoires in COVID-19. Study-level information: Samples representing acute and convalescent COVID-19 were sourced from the United States, Italy and Spain.

CDR1 and CDR2 (germline): MNHNY, SVGAGI (reference sequence). The junction had 9 bases not matched to a gene; V was cut back by 6 bases and J by 1 base. The CDR3 is made up of 16 amino acids. The protocol was immunoSEQ multiplex PCR, while the TCRdb copy is restricted to in-frame clones and leaves out a portion. The sample shows 270,000 or so clones, about 87% of them seen only once. This chain links TRBV6-6 with TRBJ2-7; 10 bases are shared with TRBD2. The source material was peripheral blood. The clonotype was recovered from a human donor in a cohort sampled during active COVID-19. The CDR3 protein is CASRSHSGGPSYEQYF. DNA for the CDR3: TGTGCCAGCAGAAGTCATAGCGGGGGGCCGTCCTACGAGCAGTACTTC.